This T cell receptor (beta chain) came from a study of cytomegalovirus exposure and HLA in healthy donors. Study-wide results and caveats: Rarity characterized most TCR sequences, yet some public TCRs appeared in many donors. Overall, roughly 160 TCR beta chains were annotated as cytomegalovirus-associated.

Method: immunoSEQ multiplex PCR; TCRdb's copy keeps in-frame clones and lacks some. Among 200,000 to 250,000 clones listed, over 75% were seen once. From the roughly 110-subject validation cohort, which was separate from the roughly 610-subject first cohort, the donors were drawn. About this clone itself: Its antigen is currently unknown.

Germline CDR1 and CDR2: MGHRA and YSYEKL. V lost 1 base and J lost 5, with 8 bases in between. The CDR3 has 14 residues. Sequenced: PBMCs. The sequence came from a man younger than 30 in good health and CMV-seropositive. This sequence joins TRBV4-1 and TRBJ2-2; D ambiguous. The CDR3 bases are TGCGCCAGCAGCCAAGGATCTTTAACCGGGGAGCTGTTTTTT. This sequence encodes CASSQGSLTGELFF.